The next 32 T cell receptor beta chains were all read from a single sample in a study of cytomegalovirus exposure and HLA in healthy donors. The PCR employed 60 Vbeta primers together with 13 Jbeta primers. Libraries were prepared by immunoSEQ multiplex PCR; TCRdb keeps only in-frame clonotypes and omits some of them. Here the sample table reports some 120,000 clones. Specimen: PBMCs. These receptors came from a man between 18 and 35 years old in good health and CMV-seronegative.

The chain employs TRBV11-1 and TRBJ2-7; the match to TRBD1 covers 8 bases. Germline values: CDR1 SGHAT, CDR2 FQDESV (reference sequence). The CDR3 is 13 amino acids. V lost 5 bases to trimming and J lost 6 bases; unmatched junction nucleotides: 6. In DNA form, the CDR3 reads TGTGCCAGCAGCCAGGACAGGGTTCGCGAGCAGTACTTC. This translates into CASSQDRVREQYF.

This chain connects TRBV29-1 to TRBJ1-1, with 9 bases fitting TRBD1. The CDR3 spans 14 residues. Per the germline V gene, CDR1 is SQVTM and CDR2 is ANQGSEA. The V gene end was trimmed by 6 bases and the J gene end by 3 bases; junction bases not matched to a gene: 8. CDR3 in DNA: TGCAGCGTCTCTGGGACAGGGTGGGACACTGAAGCTTTCTTT. As protein: CSVSGTGWDTEAFF. Full variable domain (remainder filled in from reference TRBV29-1 and TRBJ1-1): SAVISQKPSRDICQRGTSLTIQCQVDSQVTMMFWYRQQPGQSLTLIATANQGSEATYESGFVIDKFPISRPNLTFSTLTVSNMSPEDSSIYLCSVSGTGWDTEAFFGQGTRLTVV.

Note on this clone: One end of the junction does not line up with germline, which may come from a read error. This chain's CDR3 is CASSNARQGLF. The CDR3 nucleotides are TGTGCCAGTAGTAACGCTCGACAGGGCCTCTTT. This sequence joins TRBV19 and TRBJ1-1, with 7 bases identical to TRBD1. Per germline, CDR1 LNHDA and CDR2 SQIVND (reference sequence). The CDR3 is made up of 11 amino acids. The full variable domain, completed using reference TRBV19 and TRBJ1-1, is DGGITQSPKYLFRKEGQNVTLSCEQNLNHDAMYWYRQDPGQGLRLIYYSQIVNDFQKGDIAEGYSVSREKKESFPLTVTSAQKNPTAFYLCASSNARQGLFGQGTRLTVV.

The chain combines TRBV10-3 with TRBJ2-1; 9 nucleotides agree with TRBD1. CDR3 length: 15 residues. From germline, CDR1 is ENHRY and CDR2 SYGVKD. Trimming cost V 7 bases and J 6 bases; bases outside gene matches: 10. The CDR3: CAIMTPGQGFNEQFF. Here the CDR3 DNA reads TGTGCCATCATGACTCCGGGACAGGGCTTCAATGAGCAGTTCTTC.

V and J are TRBV10-1 and TRBJ1-1; 7 nucleotides line up with TRBD1. Unmatched junction bases numbered 16, after V lost 1 base and J lost 11 bases. The CDR3 runs 16 residues. Per germline, CDR1 WNHNN and CDR2 SYGVQD (reference sequence). CDR3 DNA: TGCGCCAGCAGTGAGTACCTCCGGGACAGACCCTTAGGGGCTTTCTTT. Translating gives CASSEYLRDRPLGAFF.

The chain links TRBV25-1 to TRBJ1-4, with a possible D match to TRBD1 (5 bases). In germline, CDR1 is MGHDK, CDR2 SYGVNS. Trimming stripped 3 bases from V and 15 bases from J, with 11 bases between. The CDR3 length is 11 residues. This CDR3 reads CASSEGTYMFF. DNA for the CDR3: TGTGCCAGCAGTGAGGGGACTTATATGTTTTTT.

The CDR3 region is CASSETPGYNEQFF. The CDR3 nucleotides are TGCGCCAGCAGTGAAACGCCAGGGTACAATGAGCAGTTCTTC. This chain joins TRBV10-1 and TRBJ2-1; perhaps TRBD1 as D (5 bases). Between the trimmed V and J ends, which lost 3 bases and 4 bases, there was a span of 10 bases. CDR3 size: 14 residues. Germline assignment: CDR1 WNHNN and CDR2 SYGVQD (reference sequence).

CDR3 residues: CATSPGGGRPRGYTF. The CDR3 DNA reads TGTGCCACCAGCCCGGGAGGGGGGCGCCCTCGGGGCTACACCTTC. The chain recombines TRBV15 with TRBJ1-2, with TRBD1 as a possible D gene (6 bases). The CDR3 totals 15 residues. V dropped 5 bases and J dropped 8 bases, with 21 bases sitting between them. Germline-derived CDR1 and CDR2 are LNHNV and YYDKDF (reference sequence).

V gene TRBV19 combines with J gene TRBJ2-2, with a tentative D call TRBD2 (6 bases). Germline V gives CDR1 LNHDA, CDR2 SQIVND (reference sequence). This CDR3 has 14 residues. The germline V and J ends were trimmed by 3 bases and 6 bases, with 11 bases remaining between them. The DNA of the CDR3 is TGTGCCAGTAGTATGACTAGTATTTCCGGGGAGCTGTTTTTT. Translated: CASSMTSISGELFF.

The CDR3: CASSYVDRPLSPLHF. For the CDR3, the DNA is TGTGCCAGCAGTTACGTCGACAGGCCCCTTTCACCCCTCCACTTT. The J gene is TRBJ1-6, the V gene TRBV6-5; perhaps TRBD1 as D (6 bases). The CDR3 runs to 15 residues. Per the germline V gene, CDR1 is MNHEY and CDR2 is SVGAGI. V lost 2 bases and J lost 9, with 14 bases in between.

The chain employs TRBV2 and TRBJ2-7; 7 positions match TRBD1. The CDR3 covers 14 residues. Trimming removed 10 bases from V and 7 bases from J; junction bases left unmatched: 16. Germline V CDR1 and CDR2: SNHLY, FYNNEI. CDR3 in amino acids: CATIDQTGTEEQYF. In nucleotides, the CDR3 is TGTGCCACCATAGACCAGACAGGGACGGAAGAGCAGTACTTC.

The gene calls are TRBV9 and TRBJ1-2; possible D gene TRBD1, 6 bases. V shed 0 bases and J shed 5 bases, with 11 bases lying between them. Germline CDR1 is SGDLS and CDR2 is YYNGEE. This CDR3 spans 14 amino acids. The CDR3 DNA reads as TGTGCCAGCAGCGTAGAACAGGGAATGTATGGCTACACCTTC. This gives the protein CASSVEQGMYGYTF. The entire variable domain, with the rest obtained from reference TRBV9 and TRBJ1-2, is as follows: DSGVTQTPKHLITATGQRVTLRCSPRSGDLSVYWYQQSLDQGLQFLIQYYNGEERAKGNILERFSAQQFPDLHSELNLSSLELGDSALYFCASSVEQGMYGYTFGSGTRLTVV.

The chain recombines TRBV29-1 with TRBJ1-2; perhaps TRBD1 as D (5 bases). The CDR3 sequence is 15 residues long. Germline-derived CDR1 and CDR2 are SQVTM and ANQGSEA. Trimming pared 4 bases from V and 0 bases from J, leaving 15 bases between. The CDR3, as DNA: TGCAGCGTTGGTCTGGGACTGACGACTAACTATGGCTACACCTTC. Translation: CSVGLGLTTNYGYTF.

The CDR3 coding sequence is TGTGCCAGCAGCTCCCGGGGGATGACAGGGTCGTTCTTC. Protein sequence: CASSSRGMTGSFF. This chain links TRBV9 with TRBJ2-1, with D perhaps matching TRBD1 (7 bases). V gave up 4 bases and J gave up 15 bases, with 20 bases separating them. The CDR3 spans 13 residues. CDR1 and CDR2 from the germline V gene are SGDLS and YYNGEE.

The rearrangement links TRBV19 to TRBJ2-1; 10 bases line up with TRBD2. Germline V gene lookup returns CDR1 LNHDA and CDR2 SQIVND (reference sequence). The CDR3 spans 15 residues. V shed 7 bases and J 7 bases; nucleotides not matched to a gene: 10. The DNA of the CDR3 is TGTGCCAGTATTACTAGCGGGATTAAAGGGAATGAGCAGTTCTTC. Translating gives CASITSGIKGNEQFF.

The chain carries TRBV4-1 and TRBJ1-5, with TRBD1 identical over 7 bases. V lost 2 bases and J lost 5; bases outside the gene matches: 6. The germline gives CDR1 MGHRA, CDR2 YSYEKL. The CDR3 is 15 residues long. The CDR3 here is CASSQTGDRDQPQHF. DNA of the CDR3: TGCGCCAGCAGCCAAACGGGGGACAGAGATCAGCCCCAGCATTTT.

The V call is TRBV2, the J call TRBJ2-3; 7 bases agree with TRBD2. CDR1 is SNHLY and CDR2 is FYNNEI in the germline V gene. V lost 4 bases and J lost 4; bases outside the gene matches: 2. The CDR3 totals 13 residues. Written as DNA, the CDR3 is TGTGCCAGCAGTGCGGGGGGAGCAGATACGCAGTATTTT. Translating gives CASSAGGADTQYF.

The gene calls are TRBV7-9 and TRBJ1-3; D unclear. Germline-derived CDR1 and CDR2 are SEHNR and FQNEAQ (reference sequence). The CDR3 sequence is 14 residues long. Trimming cost V 2 bases and J 0 bases, with 5 bases left between them. CDR3 in amino acids: CASSLRGSGNTIYF. The CDR3 coding sequence is TGTGCCAGCAGCTTACGGGGCTCTGGAAACACCATATATTTT.

The rearrangement uses TRBV2 and TRBJ1-2; D gene uncertain. In germline, CDR1 is SNHLY, CDR2 FYNNEI. Between the trimmed V and J ends, which lost 8 bases and 4 bases, there was a span of 8 bases. The CDR3 extends over 11 amino acids. The CDR3, as DNA: TGTGCCAGCCATCAGATCTATGGCTACACCTTC. It is translated as CASHQIYGYTF.

The J gene is TRBJ1-5, the V gene TRBV6-5, with D perhaps matching TRBD1 (5 bases). Trimming took off 2 bases at V and 4 bases at J, with 9 bases between the two ends. The CDR3 extends over 14 amino acids. The germline V gene encodes CDR1 MNHEY and CDR2 SVGAGI. The CDR3 DNA reads as TGTGCCAGCAGTTACGGGAAGGGGAATCAGCCCCAGCATTTT. Translation: CASSYGKGNQPQHF.

This chain connects TRBV6-5 to TRBJ1-3; a possible D gene is TRBD1 (5 bases). The germline V gene encodes CDR1 MNHEY and CDR2 SVGAGI. Trimming shortened V by 5 bases and J by 1 base, and 9 bases separated the two germline ends. This CDR3 comprises 14 residues. In DNA form, the CDR3 reads TGTGCCAGCAGTCCCCCAGGGTCTGGAAACACCATATATTTT. Amino acid sequence: CASSPPGSGNTIYF.

The chain carries TRBV5-6 and TRBJ2-7, with D possibly TRBD2 on 6 matching bases. V lost 3 bases and J 4 bases, leaving 8 bases between the germline ends. This CDR3 is 12 amino acids long. From germline, CDR1 is SGHDT and CDR2 YYEEEE. In nucleotides, the CDR3 is TGTGCCAGCAGCTCGGGACTTTACGAGCAGTACTTC. Its translation is CASSSGLYEQYF.

This rearrangement joins TRBV28 to TRBJ2-7, with 10 bases lining up with TRBD2. This CDR3 has 13 amino acids. The germline V gene has CDR1 MDHEN and CDR2 SYDVKM. V lost 6 bases, J lost 5 bases, and 4 bases stayed unmatched. The chain's CDR3 is CASRLAGPHEQYF. For the CDR3, the DNA is TGTGCCAGCAGACTAGCGGGACCGCACGAGCAGTACTTC.

The chain joins TRBV19 to TRBJ1-2, with TRBD1 identical over 8 bases. Per the germline V gene, CDR1 is LNHDA and CDR2 is SQIVND (reference sequence). CDR3 length: 14 residues. J lost 4 bases, V lost 6 bases, and 7 bases had no gene match. The CDR3 DNA follows: TGTGCCAGTAGCCGACAGGGGAGTTCCTATGGCTACACCTTC. Translated, it gives CASSRQGSSYGYTF.

The V call is TRBV5-6, the J call TRBJ1-1; D is possibly TRBD1 (6 bases). The germline V gene has CDR1 SGHDT and CDR2 YYEEEE. The CDR3 totals 13 residues. The V end lost 1 base, the J end lost 10 bases, and 14 bases lay between the germline ends. CDR3 in DNA: TGTGCCAGCAGCTTGATCAACGGGGGGGCAGCTTTCTTT. This codes for CASSLINGGAAFF.

The V and J genes are TRBV30 and TRBJ2-3, with 10 positions matching TRBD2. J gave up 6 bases and V 0 bases, and 12 bases lay outside the gene matches. CDR3 length equals 17 residues. Germline CDR1 reads GTSNPN; CDR2 reads SVGIG (reference sequence). The CDR3 DNA sequence: TGTGCCTGGAGTGTGGGTACTAGCGGGGTTCTGGCGGATACGCAGTATTTT. This gives the protein CAWSVGTSGVLADTQYF.

V is TRBV29-1 and J is TRBJ2-5, with 8 bases matching TRBD1. CDR1 and CDR2 from the germline V gene are SQVTM and ANQGSEA. CDR3 length: 11 residues. With V trimmed by 4 bases and J by 8 bases, 3 bases remained unmatched. The CDR3 coding sequence is TGCAGCGTTGCGGGACAGGCTACCCAGTACTTC. Amino acid sequence: CSVAGQATQYF.

The chain combines TRBV7-9 with TRBJ2-1, with D perhaps TRBD2 (6 bases). CDR1 and CDR2 from the germline V gene are SEHNR and FQNEAQ (reference sequence). V lost 1 base to trimming and J lost 0 bases, with 7 bases between them. This CDR3 region has 15 residues. CDR3 protein: CASSLGSGSYNEQFF. Here the CDR3 DNA reads TGTGCCAGCAGCTTAGGTAGCGGCTCCTACAATGAGCAGTTCTTC.

The V and J genes are TRBV29-1 and TRBJ1-1; 7 bases fit TRBD1. The CDR3 consists of 13 residues. Looked up from germline, CDR1 is SQVTM and CDR2 is ANQGSEA. V shed 6 bases and J 1 base; nucleotides not matched to a gene: 5. The CDR3 bases are TGCAGCGTGGCGACAGGGACGAACACTGAAGCTTTCTTT. Amino acid sequence: CSVATGTNTEAFF.

The J gene is TRBJ2-7, the V gene TRBV5-1; tentative D call: TRBD2 (7 bases). The CDR3 runs to 15 residues. The V gene's germline CDR1 is SGHRS and CDR2 YFSETQ. The V end was cut by 4 bases, the J end by 3 bases, with 17 bases between. The CDR3 is CASSPGGAQFYEQYF. Written as DNA, the CDR3 is TGCGCCAGCAGCCCTGGGGGGGCACAATTCTACGAGCAGTACTTC. Filled out from reference TRBV5-1 and TRBJ2-7, the complete variable domain reads KAGVTQTPRYLIKTRGQQVTLSCSPISGHRSVSWYQQTPGQGLQFLFEYFSETQRNKGNFPGRFSGRQFSNSRSEMNVSTLELGDSALYLCASSPGGAQFYEQYFGPGTRLTVT.

The genes are TRBV9 and TRBJ2-6, with 8 positions matching TRBD1. This CDR3 contains 17 residues. After removal of 4 bases from V and 4 bases from J, the junction contained 10 bases not matched to a gene. Germline V gene sequence: CDR1 SGDLS, CDR2 YYNGEE. CDR3 nucleotide sequence: TGTGCCAGCAGCCCCCTCTTGACAGGGGACGGGGCCAACGTCCTGACTTTC. It specifies CASSPLLTGDGANVLTF.

The chain links TRBV4-1 to TRBJ1-1, with D possibly matching TRBD1 (5 bases). Deletions cut 3 bases from V and 5 bases from J, with 10 bases between. Germline CDR1 reads MGHRA; CDR2 reads YSYEKL. The CDR3 has 13 residues. The CDR3 region is CASSQLGGTEAFF. CDR3 in DNA: TGCGCCAGCAGCCAGCTGGGGGGGACTGAAGCTTTCTTT.